What follows are 15 T cell receptor beta chains derived from one specimen sequenced in a study of early T cells in non-severe SARS-CoV-2 infection. TCRdb reprocessed the 5' RACE reads with MiXCR, giving one entry per CDR3 protein. In the table there are some 71,000 distinct CDR3 sequences, around 11% of which are singletons. Material for sequencing was whole blood. The receptor source for this set is an adult who was a healthcare worker with PCR-confirmed SARS-CoV-2 infection or an uninfected control (not recorded which).

The table lists this clonotype with a few counts. The chain joins TRBV24-1 to TRBJ2-1; 9 nucleotides match TRBD2. CDR3 size: 16 residues. V trimming: 4 bases; J trimming: 4 bases; junction bases outside the gene matches: 7. Germline CDR1 and CDR2: KGHDR and SFDVKD. The CDR3 nucleotides read TGTGCCACCAGTGACTATAGCGGGAGTACTTACAATGAGCAGTTCTTC. This gives the protein CATSDYSGSTYNEQFF.

This clonotype has a count of ten or more. This chain links TRBV4-1 with TRBJ1-1; no reliable D call. V lost 5 bases and J 4 bases, leaving 17 bases between the germline ends. The germline gives CDR1 MGHRA, CDR2 YSYEKL. CDR3 length equals 15 residues. The CDR3 DNA reads TGCGCCAGCAGCAACGGGAGGGATTGGAGCACTGAAGCTTTCTTT. Its translation: CASSNGRDWSTEAFF.

This clonotype appeared many times. J is TRBJ1-1 and V is TRBV20-1; D might be TRBD1 (6 bases). Germline values: CDR1 DFQATT, CDR2 SNEGSKA (reference sequence). Trimming removed 0 bases at V and 6 bases at J, with 14 bases between. This CDR3 comprises 14 residues. The CDR3 loop reads CSARDRGGSAEAFF. The DNA of the CDR3 is TGCAGTGCTAGAGATCGAGGGGGGAGCGCTGAAGCTTTCTTT.

In its sample, this clonotype was seen many times. Compared with germline, one end of the junction differs, possibly owing to a read error. The rearrangement joins TRBV12-3 or TRBV12-4 to TRBJ2-1, with 14 bases identical to TRBD2. This CDR3 has 16 residues. The CDR3 DNA reads as TGTGCCGGCAGTCCTCCGGGACTAGCGGGAGCGAATGAGCAGTTCTTC. Protein product: CAGSPPGLAGANEQFF.

The table lists this clonotype with many counts. The chain is built from TRBV7-8 and TRBJ1-4; TRBD1 matches 9 bases. Germline loops: CDR1 SGHVS, CDR2 FQNEAQ. Germline trimming cut 4 bases from V and 8 bases from J; bases unmatched to any gene: 11. The CDR3 length is 16 residues. This chain's CDR3 is CASSYAGQGLKEKLFF. CDR3 DNA sequence: TGTGCCAGCAGCTACGCAGGACAGGGGTTGAAAGAAAAACTGTTTTTT.

This clonotype was found a few times. The chain links TRBV5-6 to TRBJ2-1; D perhaps matches TRBD2 (5 bases). Germline lookup yields CDR1 SGHDT and CDR2 YYEEEE. This CDR3 has 18 residues. The V gene lost 3 bases and the J gene lost 0 bases, with 19 bases spanning the gap. The CDR3 sequence: CASSSQSGIQSSYNEQFF. CDR3 coding DNA: TGTGCCAGCAGCTCCCAATCCGGGATCCAGAGCTCCTACAATGAGCAGTTCTTC.

Many counts were recorded for this clonotype. This sequence joins TRBV5-4 and TRBJ2-7; a weak D match, TRBD1 (5 bases). V lost 0 bases and J lost 5, with 12 bases in between. CDR1 is SGHNT, CDR2 YYREEE, per germline (reference sequence). The CDR3 has 14 residues. CDR3 DNA sequence: TGTGCCAGCAGCTTGGCAGGGAATTCTAACGAGCAGTACTTC. Protein product: CASSLAGNSNEQYF.

This clonotype was counted ten times or more. The V and J genes are TRBV11-2 and TRBJ2-1; unclear D gene. The CDR3 is 12 amino acids. CDR1 is SGHAT, CDR2 FQNNGV, per germline. Trimming stripped 5 bases from V and 2 bases from J, with 4 bases between. CDR3 sequence: CASSGPYNEQFF. CDR3 nucleotides: TGTGCCAGCAGCGGCCCCTACAATGAGCAGTTCTTC.

The V call is TRBV6-4, the J call TRBJ1-1; D is ambiguous. The CDR3 runs to 14 residues. Trimming shortened V by 1 base and J by 4 bases, and 10 bases separated the two germline ends. Germline values: CDR1 MRHNA, CDR2 SNTAGT. The CDR3 DNA sequence: TGTGCCAGCAGTGACTACCCGGGAACCACTGAAGCTTTCTTT. It is translated as CASSDYPGTTEAFF.

This clonotype showed up many times. This rearrangement joins TRBV7-6 to TRBJ2-3; unclear D gene. This CDR3 contains 12 residues. Trimming removed 5 bases at V and 3 bases at J, with 6 bases between. CDR1 SGHVS and CDR2 FNYEAQ come from the germline V gene. This CDR3 reads CASSPRTDTQYF. CDR3 coding DNA: TGTGCCAGCAGCCCCAGAACAGATACGCAGTATTTT.

This clonotype was seen ten or more times. The CDR3 DNA reads TGCGCCAGCAGCTTGGCGGACAGGTCGCTCGAGCAGTACTTC. The encoded protein is CASSLADRSLEQYF. This rearrangement joins TRBV5-1 to TRBJ2-7; the match to TRBD1 covers 7 bases. Germline CDR1 is SGHRS and CDR2 is YFSETQ. J lost 6 bases, V lost 0 bases, and 6 bases had no gene match. This CDR3 spans 14 amino acids.

Many counts were recorded for this clonotype. CDR3 nucleotide sequence: TGCAGCGTTGAAGGCGGGACTAGCGGGAGCACAGATACGCAGTATTTT. It is translated as CSVEGGTSGSTDTQYF. The genes are TRBV29-1 and TRBJ2-3; the match to TRBD2 covers 12 bases. CDR1 and CDR2 (germline): SQVTM, ANQGSEA. This CDR3 is 16 amino acids long. V lost 1 base, J lost 0 bases, and 2 bases stayed unmatched.

This clonotype came up many times. The chain couples TRBV2 to TRBJ2-3; 7 nucleotides match TRBD2. V trimming: 5 bases; J trimming: 1 base; junction bases outside the gene matches: 6. The CDR3 loop spans 15 amino acids. Germline CDR1 SNHLY, CDR2 FYNNEI. The chain's CDR3 is CASSTGLVRTDTQYF. CDR3 in DNA: TGTGCCAGCAGTACCGGACTAGTCCGCACAGATACGCAGTATTTT. Full variable domain (outside the CDR3, taken from reference TRBV2 and TRBJ2-3): EPEVTQTPSHQVTQMGQEVILRCVPISNHLYFYWYRQILGQKVEFLVSFYNNEISEKSEIFDDQFSVERPDGSNFTLKIRSTKLEDSAMYFCASSTGLVRTDTQYFGPGTRLTVL.

V is TRBV2 and J is TRBJ1-1; TRBD1 aligns across 9 bases. Germline V CDR1 and CDR2: SNHLY, FYNNEI. The CDR3 has 14 amino acids. V lost 6 bases and J lost 4; bases outside the gene matches: 6. The chain's CDR3 is CASRVTGGLTEAFF. The CDR3 DNA sequence: TGTGCCAGCAGGGTGACAGGGGGGCTCACTGAAGCTTTCTTT.

The V and J genes are TRBV12-3 or TRBV12-4 and TRBJ2-2, with D possibly TRBD2 on 5 matching bases. The ends were cut back, 5 bases at V and 4 bases at J, with 14 bases in the middle. There are 15 residues in the CDR3. In DNA form, the CDR3 reads TGTGCCAGCAGTCTCCGACTACTAATCACCGGGGAGCTGTTTTTT. It yields the protein CASSLRLLITGELFF.